The table lists the clone carrying this T cell receptor beta chain with a few counts. The limits of the CDR3 on the DNA are not certain, so only TCRdb's listed CDR3 is given. CDR1 is SGHRS and CDR2 is YFSETQ in the germline V gene. Termini included, the CDR3 measures 17 amino acids. This record belongs to a study of identical twins. Template switching supplied a universal primer site; unique molecular identifiers were carried on the cDNA. TCRdb reprocessed the 5' RACE reads with MiXCR, giving one entry per CDR3 protein. The sample shows approximately 590,000 distinct CDR3 sequences, around a tenth of them seen only once. The same sample was also used in a study of yellow fever vaccine responses in identical twins.

The sequence was obtained from a young woman in good health. The rearrangement links TRBV5-1 to TRBJ2-3. The material sequenced was PBMCs. CDR3 region: CASSLTALGMGTDTQYF.